The 9 T cell receptor beta chains below all came from one sample that was sequenced in a study of T cells in Graves' hyperthyroidism and ophthalmopathy. RNA transcripts served as the template for amplifying TCR beta CDR3 regions. Initially, a first-round RT-PCR of the TCR CDR3 employed the HTBI primer set. TCRdb re-derived calls from the multiplex PCR reads in MiXCR, one entry per CDR3 protein. The data hold 300,000 to 450,000 distinct CDR3 sequences, with approximately 18% observed a single time. The sample comprised blood. Source of these receptors: a woman under 40 with Graves' hyperthyroidism that later progressed to Graves' ophthalmopathy.

The count of this clonotype is one. The gene calls are TRBV11-2 and TRBJ1-2; D might be TRBD1 (6 bases). Trimming stripped 1 base from V and 0 bases from J, with 18 bases between. The CDR3 spans 18 residues. Germline V gene sequence: CDR1 SGHAT, CDR2 FQNNGV. CDR3: CASSLVPDSWGPNYGYTF. CDR3 DNA sequence: TGTGCCAGCAGCTTAGTCCCGGACAGCTGGGGCCCTAACTATGGCTACACCTTC.

This clonotype was seen at least ten times. The chain is built from TRBV11-2 and TRBJ2-7, with a tentative D call TRBD1 (6 bases). This CDR3 has 16 residues. Germline CDR1 reads SGHAT; CDR2 reads FQNNGV. The germline V and J ends were trimmed by 4 bases and 0 bases, with 16 bases remaining between them. The CDR3 reads CASSSPGTTYSYEQYF. The CDR3 bases are TGTGCCAGCAGCTCCCCCGGGACAACCTACTCCTACGAGCAGTACTTC. The full variable domain, rest sourced from reference TRBV11-2 and TRBJ2-7, is EAGVAQSPRYKIIEKRQSVAFWCNPISGHATLYWYQQILGQGPKLLIQFQNNGVVDDSQLPKDRFSAERLKGVDSTLKIQPAKLEDSAVYLCASSSPGTTYSYEQYFGPGTRLTVT.

This clonotype was seen more than once but under ten times. The V gene is TRBV9, the J gene TRBJ2-7; 7 bases line up with TRBD2. The CDR3 extends over 14 amino acids. The germline V gene encodes CDR1 SGDLS and CDR2 YYNGEE. V lost 0 bases, J lost 7 bases, and 7 bases stayed unmatched. CDR3 DNA sequence: TGTGCCAGCAGCGTAGCGGGAGGCCCCGGGGAGCAGTACTTC. It codes for CASSVAGGPGEQYF.

The V call is TRBV2, the J call TRBJ1-2, with D possibly TRBD1 on 6 matching bases. The CDR3 spans 12 residues. Germline CDR1 and CDR2: SNHLY and FYNNEI. V lost 5 bases and J lost 7, with 11 bases in between. The chain's CDR3 is CASSTGMSGYTF. CDR3 bases: TGTGCCAGCAGTACAGGGATGTCTGGCTACACCTTC.

This clonotype was seen ten or more times. V usage is TRBV20-1 and J usage is TRBJ2-5; D not certain. V was clipped by 3 bases and J by 1 base, with 9 bases between them. CDR1 and CDR2 (germline): DFQATT, SNEGSKA (reference sequence). CDR3 length equals 13 residues. The CDR3 reads CSARGETQETQYF. CDR3 nucleotides: TGCAGTGCTAGGGGCGAGACCCAAGAGACCCAGTACTTC.

This clonotype has more than one count but fewer than ten. V usage is TRBV11-2 and J usage is TRBJ2-1; perhaps TRBD2 as D (5 bases). The germline gives CDR1 SGHAT, CDR2 FQNNGV. The CDR3 contains 16 residues. Trimming shortened V by 4 bases and J by 8 bases, and 21 bases separated the two germline ends. The CDR3 loop is CASSSSGNSRIYEQFF. The CDR3 DNA reads TGTGCCAGCAGCTCATCCGGGAATAGCCGGATTTATGAGCAGTTCTTC. Filled out from reference TRBV11-2 and TRBJ2-1, the complete variable domain reads EAGVAQSPRYKIIEKRQSVAFWCNPISGHATLYWYQQILGQGPKLLIQFQNNGVVDDSQLPKDRFSAERLKGVDSTLKIQPAKLEDSAVYLCASSSSGNSRIYEQFFGPGTRLTVL.

This chain connects TRBV2 to TRBJ2-7; the match to TRBD2 covers 12 bases. The CDR3 is made up of 15 amino acids. Unmatched junction bases numbered 8, after V lost 7 bases and J lost 4 bases. Germline V gene data show CDR1 as SNHLY and CDR2 as FYNNEI. The CDR3 region has the DNA TGTGCCAGCAAAGGACTAGCGGGGAGAAGGTACGAGCAGTACTTC. Residues: CASKGLAGRRYEQYF.

This clonotype was observed at least ten times. The J gene is TRBJ1-1, the V gene TRBV19, with TRBD1 as a possible D gene (6 bases). Germline CDR1 reads LNHDA; CDR2 reads SQIVND (reference sequence). Trimming took off 7 bases at V and 7 bases at J, with 16 bases between the two ends. The CDR3 is 13 residues long. CDR3 in amino acids: CASTQFRGGEAFF. The DNA of the CDR3 is TGTGCCAGTACCCAGTTCAGGGGCGGTGAAGCTTTCTTT.

This clonotype was seen ten or more times. The chain recombines TRBV20-1 with TRBJ1-6; weak D call: TRBD1 (5 bases). Germline V gene lookup returns CDR1 DFQATT and CDR2 SNEGSKA (reference sequence). There are 15 residues in the CDR3. The V and J ends lost 0 bases and 6 bases respectively, with 12 bases between them. CDR3 sequence (DNA): TGCAGTGCTAGAGAGGTGACAGACCTTAATTCACCCCTCCACTTT. It translates to CSAREVTDLNSPLHF.